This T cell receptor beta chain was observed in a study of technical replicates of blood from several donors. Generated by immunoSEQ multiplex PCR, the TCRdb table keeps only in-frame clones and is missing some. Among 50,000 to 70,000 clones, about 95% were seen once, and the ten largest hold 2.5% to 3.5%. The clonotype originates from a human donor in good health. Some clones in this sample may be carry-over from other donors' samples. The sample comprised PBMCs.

CDR3 DNA: TGTGCCAGCTCATCAGGACTAGGCTACGAGCAGTACTTC. This codes for CASSSGLGYEQYF. The chain recombines TRBV18 with TRBJ2-7; 7 nucleotides agree with TRBD2. The junction had 4 bases not matched to a gene; V was cut back by 5 bases and J by 3 bases. This CDR3 is 13 amino acids long. The germline V gene has CDR1 KGHSH and CDR2 LQKENI.